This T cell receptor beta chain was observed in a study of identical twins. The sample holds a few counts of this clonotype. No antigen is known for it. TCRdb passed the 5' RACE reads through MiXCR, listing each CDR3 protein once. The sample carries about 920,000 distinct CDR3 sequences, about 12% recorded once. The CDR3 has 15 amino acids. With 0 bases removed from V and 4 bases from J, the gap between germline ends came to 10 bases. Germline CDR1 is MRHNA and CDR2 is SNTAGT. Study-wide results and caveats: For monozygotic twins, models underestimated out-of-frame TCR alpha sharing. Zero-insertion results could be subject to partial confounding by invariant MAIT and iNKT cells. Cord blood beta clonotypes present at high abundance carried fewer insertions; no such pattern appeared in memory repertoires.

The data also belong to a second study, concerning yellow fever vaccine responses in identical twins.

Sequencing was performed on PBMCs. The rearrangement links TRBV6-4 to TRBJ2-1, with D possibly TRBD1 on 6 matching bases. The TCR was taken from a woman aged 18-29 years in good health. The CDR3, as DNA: TGTGCCAGCAGTGACTCGGGGGCGGAGTACAATGAGCAGTTCTTC. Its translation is CASSDSGAEYNEQFF.